Presented here are 3 T cell receptor beta chains from one specimen sequenced in a study of cytotoxic CD8 clonotypes in ibrutinib-treated CLL. Method: immunoSEQ multiplex PCR; TCRdb's copy keeps in-frame clones and lacks some. The data contain 12,000 or so clones, approximately 65% of them singletons. The starting material was PBMCs, obtained before ibrutinib treatment. The receptors shown here come from a human donor with chronic lymphocytic leukemia.

V gene TRBV4-1 combines with J gene TRBJ2-1, with 7 bases aligning to TRBD1. The CDR3 contains 14 residues. Germline V gene lookup returns CDR1 MGHRA and CDR2 YSYEKL. V gave up 4 bases and J gave up 4 bases; unmatched junction bases: 4. This CDR3 reads CASSRRTGYNEQFF. CDR3 sequence (DNA): TGCGCCAGCAGCCGACGGACAGGATACAATGAGCAGTTCTTC.

The V call is TRBV19, the J call TRBJ2-4; TRBD2 matches 12 bases. The ends lost 7 bases at V and 4 bases at J; junction bases unmatched: 5. From germline, CDR1 is LNHDA and CDR2 SQIVND (reference sequence). This CDR3 spans 15 amino acids. The CDR3 spells CASTPGTSGKNIQYF. CDR3 bases: TGTGCCAGTACTCCCGGGACTAGCGGGAAAAACATTCAGTACTTC.

In this sample, this clone turned up a few times. This chain uses TRBV15 with TRBJ1-1, with a tentative D call TRBD1 (5 bases). The CDR3 loop spans 16 amino acids. Per the germline V gene, CDR1 is LNHNV and CDR2 is YYDKDF (reference sequence). Trimming removed 1 base at V and 2 bases at J, with 14 bases between. The CDR3 nucleotides read TGTGCCACCAGCAGAGTGGGGACCAGGAGAAACACTGAAGCTTTCTTT. This codes for CATSRVGTRRNTEAFF.